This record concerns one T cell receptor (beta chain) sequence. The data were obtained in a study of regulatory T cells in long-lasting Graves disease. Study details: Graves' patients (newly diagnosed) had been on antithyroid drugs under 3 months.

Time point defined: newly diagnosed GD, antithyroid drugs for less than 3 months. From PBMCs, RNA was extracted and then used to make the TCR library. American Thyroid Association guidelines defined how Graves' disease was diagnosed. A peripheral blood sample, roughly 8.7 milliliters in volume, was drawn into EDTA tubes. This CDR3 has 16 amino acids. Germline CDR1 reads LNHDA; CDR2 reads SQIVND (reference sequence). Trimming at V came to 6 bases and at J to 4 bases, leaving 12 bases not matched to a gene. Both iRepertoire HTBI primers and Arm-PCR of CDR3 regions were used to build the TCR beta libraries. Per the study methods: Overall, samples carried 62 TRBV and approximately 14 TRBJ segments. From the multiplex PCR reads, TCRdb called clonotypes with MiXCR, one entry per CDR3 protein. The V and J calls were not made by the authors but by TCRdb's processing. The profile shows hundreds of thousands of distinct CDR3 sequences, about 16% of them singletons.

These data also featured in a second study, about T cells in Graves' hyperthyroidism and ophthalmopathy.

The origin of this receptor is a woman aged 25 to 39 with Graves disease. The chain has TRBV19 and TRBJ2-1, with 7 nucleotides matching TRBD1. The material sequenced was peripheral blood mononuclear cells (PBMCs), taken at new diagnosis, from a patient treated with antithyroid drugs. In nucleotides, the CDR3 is TGTGCCAGTAGCCCCCTTGGGACAGAGTATTACAATGAGCAGTTCTTC. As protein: CASSPLGTEYYNEQFF. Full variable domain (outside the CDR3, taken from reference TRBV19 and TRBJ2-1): DGGITQSPKYLFRKEGQNVTLSCEQNLNHDAMYWYRQDPGQGLRLIYYSQIVNDFQKGDIAEGYSVSREKKESFPLTVTSAQKNPTAFYLCASSPLGTEYYNEQFFGPGTRLTVL.